This T cell receptor beta chain appears in the sequencing data of a study of PD-1 blockade in mismatch repair-deficient tumors. Overall study: Patients had 11 to 13 mismatch repair-deficient cancer types and were previously treated and progressing. Study conclusions and caveats: Rapid post-treatment expansion, then contraction, generally preceding radiologic response, marked tumor-resident clones.

Turning to this clone: Its antigen is unknown.

Trimming pared 4 bases from V and 6 bases from J, leaving 22 bases between. The CDR3 extends over 17 amino acids. CDR1 and CDR2 (germline): MGHRA, YSYEKL. Method: immunoSEQ multiplex PCR; TCRdb's copy keeps in-frame clones and lacks some. This table holds under 50,000 clones, over 80% found once. All patients were mismatch repair deficient, assessed by either PCR or immunohistochemistry. TCRs were sequenced from a few patients responding to pembrolizumab. V is TRBV4-1 and J is TRBJ2-1, with D possibly being TRBD2 (6 bases). This TCR was sampled from an adult with mismatch repair-deficient cancer. The input for sequencing was PBMCs, taken approximately 9 months after starting pembrolizumab. The CDR3 loop is CASSRGGIAVLGNEQFF. CDR3 bases: TGCGCCAGCAGCCGAGGAGGAATAGCGGTGCTCGGCAATGAGCAGTTCTTC.